Below, one TCR beta chain is given with its context. Its specificity is not known. This sample is drawn from a study of identical twins. The study's findings and limits: Models predicted too little out-of-frame TCR alpha sharing in monozygotic twins. Diverse VJ usage suggested most zero-insertion clonotypes were not invariant T cells.

CDR3 length equals 15 residues. Trimming took off 5 bases at V and 1 base at J, with 13 bases between the two ends. The germline V gene has CDR1 SEHNR and CDR2 FQNEAQ (reference sequence). Unique molecular identifiers were present on the cDNA, and a universal primer site came from template switching. TCRdb called the 5' RACE reads again in MiXCR, with one record for every CDR3 protein. The sample holds approximately 500,000 distinct CDR3 sequences, 15% seen once. These same data were also listed under a study on yellow fever vaccine responses in identical twins. That report adds: Vaccine-induced T cell responses in twins were reportedly observed to appear partly convergent, partly personalized.

The material sequenced was CD4+ T cells sorted from blood. This clonotype originated in a woman younger than 30 in good health. The rearrangement uses TRBV7-9 and TRBJ2-3; D perhaps matches TRBD1 (6 bases). The DNA of the CDR3 is TGTGCCAGCAGCGAAGACAGGCCTGGCACAGATACGCAGTATTTT. This codes for CASSEDRPGTDTQYF.